By share, the clone carrying this T cell receptor beta chain ranks as medium-sized. Its antigen is undetermined. Mouse gene names and germline throughout. The read terminates 1 residue before the CDR3 end, so the remaining end is supplied by the germline J gene. Germline-derived CDR1 and CDR2 are LGHNA and YNLKQL (reference sequence). V lost 0 bases, J lost 1 base, and 7 bases lay in between. The CDR3 is made up of 15 amino acids. Profiling relied on immunoSEQ multiplex PCR, and the TCRdb table lists in-frame clones only, not all of them. This table holds thousands of clones, 30% to 40% found once. This specimen comes from a study of tissue T cells after allogeneic stem cell transplantation. Overall study results and limits: In patients and mice, blood and spleen missed much of tissue repertoire.

The time point here: mouse harvest day 14 after allogeneic transplant. Each mouse received 10^7 T-cell-depleted marrow cells plus 10^6 splenic CD5+ T cells by tail vein. The chain combines TRBV5 with TRBJ2-1; no clear D. Sequenced: skin. This receptor was obtained from a female BALB/c mouse given C57BL/6 T cells with graft-versus-host disease after an allogeneic hematopoietic cell transplant. CDR3 bases read: TGTGCCAGCAGCCAAGACAACAACAACTATGCTGAGCAGTTC. It codes for CASSQDNNNYAEQF. The entire CDR3 protein is CASSQDNNNYAEQFF.